This TCR beta chain comes out of a study of regulatory T cells in long-lasting Graves disease. The trim removed 5 bases at V and 7 bases at J, leaving 14 bases unmatched. The CDR3 loop spans 15 amino acids. Germline lookup yields CDR1 SGHAT and CDR2 FQNNGV. Notes on the study in general: Persistent Graves' patients showed less TCR diversity than newly diagnosed patients showed. Thyroid tissue was not sampled; only peripheral blood was.

The time point: newly diagnosed GD, antithyroid drugs for less than 3 months. After RNA was extracted from PBMCs, the TCR library was made from it. This clonotype was found many times. What it binds is unknown. In building TCR beta libraries, iRepertoire HTBI primers were used together with Arm-PCR of CDR3 regions. In TCRdb, the multiplex PCR reads were re-called with MiXCR into one record per CDR3 protein. The sample gives hundreds of thousands of distinct CDR3 sequences, about 16% of which show up once; around 25% is in the top ten. Separately, the same data were catalogued under a study of T cells in Graves' hyperthyroidism and ophthalmopathy.

This receptor was taken from a woman between 40 and 65 years old with Graves disease. The source was peripheral blood mononuclear cells (PBMCs), collected at new diagnosis, from a patient treated with antithyroid drugs. V gene TRBV11-2 combines with J gene TRBJ2-7, with 7 bases fitting TRBD1. Here the CDR3 reads CASSRRQGAQGEQYF. The CDR3 nucleotides read TGTGCCAGCAGCCGTCGACAGGGTGCGCAGGGGGAGCAGTACTTC.